The 20 T cell receptor beta chains listed next were all sequenced from one sample in a study of T cell responses to AZD1222 COVID-19 vaccine (dated by TCRdb to 2020 to 2023). The library was prepared using the immunoSEQ multiplex PCR assay. The table was pulled from immuneACCESS by TCRdb, which kept in-frame rearrangements only. Such tables lose some clones; where checked, under half of the loss comes from unresolved V genes, and the rest has no known cause. The sample includes approximately 70,000 clones, with about four fifths observed a single time. Around 5.4% of the sample rests with the top ten. Taken with the paper, the label for time point translates to: baseline before first vaccination. The source was peripheral blood, collected on day 0 of AZD1222 vaccination. These receptors all stem from an adult in good health.

The rearrangement uses TRBV29-1 and TRBJ2-7; D gene unclear. V lost 2 bases, J lost 11 bases, and 13 bases lay in between. The germline CDR1 and CDR2 sequences are SQVTM and ANQGSEA. The CDR3 loop spans 11 amino acids. The CDR3 loop is CSVETGGREYF. Written as DNA, the CDR3 is TGCAGCGTTGAAACGGGCGGAAGGGAGTACTTC.

The gene calls are TRBV4-2 and TRBJ2-7, with TRBD2 matching 11 bases. V shed 1 base, J shed 6 bases, and the junction held 17 bases outside the gene matches. CDR3 length: 19 residues. The V gene's germline CDR1 is LGHNA and CDR2 YNFKEQ. CDR3 sequence reads: CASSQVRASGGPIGGEQYF. The CDR3 DNA is TGTGCCAGCAGCCAAGTTCGGGCTAGCGGGGGGCCTATAGGGGGCGAGCAGTACTTC.

This clone was detected once. The V call is TRBV5-1, the J call TRBJ2-7; 8 positions agree with TRBD1. J was trimmed by 5 bases and V by 4 bases; bases with no gene match: 2. CDR3 size: 12 residues. Germline V gives CDR1 SGHRS, CDR2 YFSETQ. CDR3 protein: CASSKDRDEQYF. The DNA for the CDR3 is TGCGCCAGCAGCAAGGACAGGGACGAGCAGTACTTC.

This clone was detected once. This chain uses TRBV24-1 with TRBJ2-1; TRBD1 matches at 8 bases. V was clipped by 7 bases and J by 1 base; unmatched bases: 5. Germline CDR1 reads KGHDR; CDR2 reads SFDVKD. The CDR3 runs 15 residues. The CDR3 protein is CATRPTGESYNEQFF. The CDR3 region has the DNA TGTGCCACCAGACCGACAGGGGAATCCTACAATGAGCAGTTCTTC.

The chain has TRBV6-2 or TRBV6-3 and TRBJ2-2; 7 bases fit TRBD1. Germline lookup yields CDR1 MNHEY and CDR2 SVGEGT. CDR3 length equals 14 residues. Trimming cost V 6 bases and J 4 bases; bases outside gene matches: 5. CDR3 coding DNA: TGTGCCAGCAGCACAGGGGCCTCCACCGGGGAGCTGTTTTTT. It yields the protein CASSTGASTGELFF.

The chain uses TRBV9 and TRBJ2-2; a possible D gene is TRBD2 (6 bases). Germline V lookup: CDR1 SGDLS, CDR2 YYNGEE. The CDR3 is made up of 16 amino acids. With 3 bases removed from V and 6 bases from J, the gap between germline ends came to 18 bases. The CDR3 sequence: CASSGRRGTEAGELFF. CDR3 nucleotides: TGTGCCAGCAGCGGTCGTCGGGGGACCGAGGCCGGGGAGCTGTTTTTT.

V is TRBV10-1 and J is TRBJ1-4; TRBD1 is a possible D gene (6 bases). Germline CDR1 is WNHNN and CDR2 is SYGVQD (reference sequence). The CDR3 length is 14 residues. With 6 bases removed from V and 7 bases from J, the gap between germline ends came to 15 bases. The CDR3, as DNA: TGCGCCAGCAGACTGGACAGCCTTCTTGAAAAACTGTTTTTT. Translation gives CASRLDSLLEKLFF.

The chain carries TRBV6-5 and TRBJ2-1; the D is unclear. The germline gives CDR1 MNHEY, CDR2 SVGAGI. CDR3 length: 14 residues. The V end lost 7 bases, the J end lost 0 bases, and 10 bases lay between the germline ends. CDR3 in DNA: TGTGCCAGCATAGGAAGGAGCTCCTACAATGAGCAGTTCTTC. This codes for CASIGRSSYNEQFF.

The V and J genes are TRBV19 and TRBJ1-5, with unresolved D. Looked up from germline, CDR1 is LNHDA and CDR2 is SQIVND (reference sequence). Trimming pared 1 base from V and 9 bases from J, leaving 16 bases between. The CDR3 is made up of 15 amino acids. The CDR3 DNA follows: TGTGCCAGTAGTATAGGGGGTGGCACGGCTCGGCCCCAGCATTTT. Translation: CASSIGGGTARPQHF. The full variable domain, rest sourced from reference TRBV19 and TRBJ1-5, is DGGITQSPKYLFRKEGQNVTLSCEQNLNHDAMYWYRQDPGQGLRLIYYSQIVNDFQKGDIAEGYSVSREKKESFPLTVTSAQKNPTAFYLCASSIGGGTARPQHFGDGTRLSIL.

This chain joins TRBV9 and TRBJ2-1, with unresolved D. Germline V gene lookup returns CDR1 SGDLS and CDR2 YYNGEE. V gave up 0 bases and J gave up 0 bases, with 10 bases separating them. This CDR3 has 16 amino acids. The CDR3 reads CASSVVALSSYNEQFF. The CDR3 region has the DNA TGTGCCAGCAGCGTAGTGGCCTTGAGCTCCTACAATGAGCAGTTCTTC.

The V and J genes are TRBV5-1 and TRBJ1-1; the D gene is possibly TRBD1 (5 bases). The length of the CDR3 is 14 residues. V shed 4 bases and J shed 1 base, with 11 bases lying between them. The germline CDR1 and CDR2 sequences are SGHRS and YFSETQ. CDR3 in DNA: TGCGCCAGCAGCGCTCCCGGGGGGAACACTGAAGCTTTCTTT. It translates to CASSAPGGNTEAFF.

This clone has only one observation. The J gene is TRBJ2-3, the V gene TRBV11-2; D is uncertain. This CDR3 contains 18 residues. V lost 0 bases, J lost 2 bases, and 18 bases lay in between. Germline CDR1 SGHAT, CDR2 FQNNGV. CDR3 sequence reads: CASSLDQRHPADTDTQYF. Written as DNA, the CDR3 is TGTGCCAGCAGCTTAGATCAAAGGCACCCGGCCGACACAGATACGCAGTATTTT.

The chain recombines TRBV7-2 with TRBJ1-2, with unresolved D. The germline V gene has CDR1 SGHTA and CDR2 FQGNSA. This CDR3 is built from 13 residues. Between the trimmed V and J ends, which lost 10 bases and 5 bases, there was a span of 17 bases. The DNA of the CDR3 is TGTGCCACCTCGAAGGGTATAGGATATGGCTACACCTTC. Protein product: CATSKGIGYGYTF.

The chain joins TRBV27 to TRBJ1-2; D is undetermined. Trimming stripped 2 bases from V and 7 bases from J, with 17 bases between. Looked up from germline, CDR1 is MNHEY and CDR2 is SMNVEV (reference sequence). The CDR3 covers 15 residues. DNA for the CDR3: TGTGCCAGCAGTTTACGGTTTTGGGGTCTAAGTGGCTACACCTTC. This sequence encodes CASSLRFWGLSGYTF.

The chain joins TRBV30 to TRBJ1-2; 7 bases fit TRBD1. CDR3 length: 12 residues. Germline assignment: CDR1 GTSNPN and CDR2 SVGIG (reference sequence). The V gene end was trimmed by 5 bases and the J gene end by 4 bases; junction bases not matched to a gene: 4. CDR3 sequence: CAWARQGYGYTF. CDR3 DNA sequence: TGTGCCTGGGCCAGACAGGGCTATGGCTACACCTTC.

The gene calls are TRBV11-3 and TRBJ1-1; TRBD1 matches 7 bases. The CDR3 consists of 15 residues. Germline V CDR1 and CDR2: SGHNT, YENEEA. J was trimmed by 4 bases and V by 3 bases; bases with no gene match: 8. The CDR3 coding sequence is TGTGCCAGCAGCTTGATGACAGGGTTCGGCACTGAAGCTTTCTTT. It yields the protein CASSLMTGFGTEAFF.

CDR3 loop: CASSQRTGSSYEQYF. The CDR3 DNA reads TGTGCCAGCAGCCAAAGGACAGGGAGCTCCTACGAGCAGTACTTC. V and J are TRBV7-9 and TRBJ2-7, with 8 bases fitting TRBD1. The CDR3 covers 15 residues. Per the germline V gene, CDR1 is SEHNR and CDR2 is FQNEAQ (reference sequence). The J segment lost 0 bases and the V segment lost 5 bases, leaving 6 bases of the junction unmatched.

The count of this clone is one. This sequence joins TRBV3-1 (or the pseudogene TRBV3-2) and TRBJ1-1; D is possibly TRBD1 (6 bases). CDR1 LGHDT and CDR2 YNNKEL come from the germline V gene (reference sequence). This CDR3 is 14 amino acids long. V was pared by 0 bases and J by 9 bases, with 14 bases between. The CDR3 coding sequence is TGTGCCAGCAGCCAAGATTTAACAGGGAGGCAAGCTTTCTTT. Its translation: CASSQDLTGRQAFF.

The chain employs TRBV19 and TRBJ2-7, with 8 bases aligning to TRBD1. CDR1 LNHDA and CDR2 SQIVND come from the germline V gene (reference sequence). The CDR3 has 15 residues. Trimming at V came to 3 bases and at J to 0 bases, leaving 4 bases not matched to a gene. The chain's CDR3 is CASSIRTGSSYEQYF. CDR3 nucleotides: TGTGCCAGTAGTATTCGGACAGGGAGCTCCTACGAGCAGTACTTC.

The J gene is TRBJ1-5, the V gene TRBV7-2, with TRBD1 as a possible D gene (5 bases). The V gene lost 5 bases and the J gene lost 2 bases, with 10 bases spanning the gap. Germline CDR1 SGHTA, CDR2 FQGNSA. The length of the CDR3 is 14 residues. CDR3 sequence (DNA): TGTGCCAGCAGCCTAGGAGGGGGCAATCAGCCCCAGCATTTT. Translating it yields CASSLGGGNQPQHF.